The 11 T cell receptor beta chains below were found in one sample sequenced in a study of blood T cell repertoires in COVID-19. Measured with immunoSEQ multiplex PCR; TCRdb has only the in-frame clones, and not every one. The sample includes about 110,000 clones, about 85% of them seen just once. Sequenced: peripheral blood. All receptors derive from a human donor in a cohort sampled during active COVID-19.

The chain combines TRBV19 with TRBJ1-5; D gene uncertain. The CDR3 runs to 14 residues. Germline V CDR1 and CDR2: LNHDA, SQIVND (reference sequence). V was clipped by 7 bases and J by 6 bases, with 16 bases between them. The CDR3 here is CASIGVRGGQPQHF. In nucleotides, the CDR3 is TGTGCCAGTATCGGTGTCCGGGGAGGTCAGCCCCAGCATTTT.

The rearrangement uses TRBV27 and TRBJ2-3, with TRBD2 matching over 12 bases. From germline, CDR1 is MNHEY and CDR2 SMNVEV (reference sequence). This CDR3 is built from 16 residues. After removal of 6 bases from V and 7 bases from J, the junction contained 11 bases not matched to a gene. CDR3 nucleotides: TGTGCCAGCAGCCCGAGAGAACTAGCGGGGGGAAATACGCAGTATTTT. It translates to CASSPRELAGGNTQYF.

The V call is TRBV4-1, the J call TRBJ1-6, with TRBD1 matching over 8 bases. The CDR3 loop spans 16 amino acids. CDR1 is MGHRA and CDR2 is YSYEKL in the germline V gene. The junction had 14 bases not matched to a gene; V was cut back by 2 bases and J by 14 bases. The CDR3 nucleotides are TGCGCCAGCAGCCAAAGGACAGGGCCGGTGGTAGAGGCCCTCCACTTT. This codes for CASSQRTGPVVEALHF.

This chain joins TRBV4-3 and TRBJ2-5, with unresolved D. The V end was cut by 0 bases, the J end by 4 bases, with 12 bases between. This CDR3 is built from 15 residues. The V gene's germline CDR1 is LGHNA and CDR2 YSLEER. The CDR3 sequence is CASSQDPRPGETQYF. In nucleotides, the CDR3 is TGCGCCAGCAGCCAAGACCCGAGACCGGGAGAGACCCAGTACTTC.

The chain employs TRBV9 and TRBJ2-1, with 10 bases fitting TRBD2. Germline loops: CDR1 SGDLS, CDR2 YYNGEE. The CDR3 extends over 15 amino acids. Trimming took 3 bases from V and 8 from J; bases not matched to a gene: 8. CDR3 region: CASSASGRGQDEQFF. The CDR3 DNA follows: TGTGCCAGCAGCGCCAGCGGGAGGGGTCAGGATGAGCAGTTCTTC. Full variable domain (missing parts from reference TRBV9 and TRBJ2-1): DSGVTQTPKHLITATGQRVTLRCSPRSGDLSVYWYQQSLDQGLQFLIQYYNGEERAKGNILERFSAQQFPDLHSELNLSSLELGDSALYFCASSASGRGQDEQFFGPGTRLTVL.

This clone has a handful of counts. The V call is TRBV28, the J call TRBJ2-6, with TRBD1 matching 7 bases. Trimming removed 7 bases from V and 0 bases from J; junction bases left unmatched: 9. Germline V CDR1 and CDR2: MDHEN, SYDVKM. This CDR3 has 17 residues. The CDR3 nucleotides read TGTGCCAGCATGAAGGGACAGCCGATCTCTGGGGCCAACGTCCTGACTTTC. This codes for CASMKGQPISGANVLTF. Complete variable domain (other parts from reference TRBV28 and TRBJ2-6): DVKVTQSSRYLVKRTGEKVFLECVQDMDHENMFWYRQDPGLGLRLIYFSYDVKMKEKGDIPEGYSVSREKKERFSLILESASTNQTSMYLCASMKGQPISGANVLTFGAGSRLTVL.

The chain has TRBV6-2 or TRBV6-3 and TRBJ2-4; possible D gene TRBD1, 6 bases. This CDR3 comprises 13 residues. CDR1 and CDR2 from the germline V gene are MNHEY and SVGEGT. Trimming removed 5 bases at V and 8 bases at J, with 13 bases between. DNA for the CDR3: TGTGCCAGCAGTCGACAGGTTGGAGACATTCAGTACTTC. Protein product: CASSRQVGDIQYF.

This clone was recorded only once. The genes are TRBV4-3 and TRBJ2-5; D is uncertain. CDR3 length: 14 amino acids. Germline values: CDR1 LGHNA, CDR2 YSLEER. V lost 0 bases, J lost 0 bases, and 5 bases lay in between. The CDR3 here is CASSQDPYQETQYF. Here the CDR3 DNA reads TGCGCCAGCAGCCAAGATCCGTACCAAGAGACCCAGTACTTC.

J is TRBJ2-1 and V is TRBV7-9; D might be TRBD2 (5 bases). The germline V and J ends were trimmed by 4 bases and 5 bases, with 15 bases remaining between them. Per germline, CDR1 SEHNR and CDR2 FQNEAQ (reference sequence). The CDR3 contains 15 residues. CDR3 bases: TGTGCCAGCAGCTCCCCGGGATCATCAGACAATGAGCAGTTCTTC. This codes for CASSSPGSSDNEQFF. The full variable domain, its missing parts supplied by reference TRBV7-9 and TRBJ2-1, is DTGVSQNPRHKITKRGQNVTFRCDPISEHNRLYWYRQTLGQGPEFLTYFQNEAQLEKSRLLSDRFSAERPKGSFSTLEIQRTEQGDSAMYLCASSSPGSSDNEQFFGPGTRLTVL.

The chain couples TRBV5-8 to TRBJ1-4; weak D call: TRBD1 (6 bases). CDR1 and CDR2 from the germline V gene are SGHTS and YDEGEE. V was trimmed by 1 base and J by 5 bases, leaving 9 bases between them. The CDR3 is made up of 14 amino acids. CDR3 in DNA: TGTGCCAGCAGCTTGTCAACAGGGAATGAAAAACTGTTTTTT. Translation: CASSLSTGNEKLFF.

The chain carries TRBV6-5 and TRBJ2-3; 7 bases fit TRBD2. Trimming cost V 5 bases and J 2 bases; bases outside gene matches: 4. Germline values: CDR1 MNHEY, CDR2 SVGAGI. This CDR3 has 14 residues. The CDR3 DNA follows: TGTGCCAGCAGTCTAAGCGGGACCACAGATACGCAGTATTTT. This translates into CASSLSGTTDTQYF.